This T cell receptor beta chain appears in the sequencing data of a study of shared clonotypes between healthy human individuals (dated by TCRdb to about 2020). Some background on the complete study: The cohort included a few men and a couple of women between 18 and 49 years of age. For each donor, three plates each were used for CD4 naive and CD4 memory, two plates were used for CD8 naive, and one plate was used for CD8 memory. Libraries were prepared and TCR repertoires were sequenced by different laboratories using diverse techniques, in order to increase sequencing depth and limit assay-specific biases. Leukapheresis yielded between about 0.85 and 10 billion PBMCs per donor. To estimate repertoire size and how much clonotype sharing occurs between individuals, the study deeply sequenced the blood TCR repertoires of several healthy adults.

The paper as a whole reports these results and caveats: When several donors were compared, the shared fraction of clonotypes was 5% to 6.5% for naive CD4, about 4% for naive CD8, more than 2% for memory CD4, and around 0.4% for memory CD8. The small number of donors limited the genetic and exposure-history diversity represented. Based on pairwise subsampling, the degree of clonotype sharing among donors was expected to be affected by sequencing depth. Sampling was restricted to blood, and TCR repertoires in tissue are likely to differ from TCR repertoires in blood. Clonotypes shared by all four sorted-subset donors showed higher generation probabilities than non-shared clonotypes. Even with the large sequencing depth, rarefaction of the sorted-subset datasets indicated that sequencing was incomplete. Naive subsets generally had larger estimated clonotype richness than memory subsets.

The donors were healthy, HIV-negative adults with no recently reported acute infections or vaccinations. Every donor was a Caucasian adult residing in Nashville, Tennessee, USA. CD4+ T cells were enriched by magnetic negative selection, after which naive cells were positively selected on CD45RA and the negative fraction was taken as the memory subset. After blood collection by leukapheresis, PBMCs were isolated using Ficoll-Histopaque density gradient centrifugation and then cryopreserved in the vapor phase of liquid nitrogen. Purity and quantity of every magnetically sorted T cell population were checked by analytical flow cytometry. Genomic DNA was isolated from each sorted fraction and quantified by UV absorbance on a Nanodrop 2000c. Using the deep immunoSEQ assay, TCR CDR3 regions were amplified from genomic DNA by multiplex PCR. Extracted genomic DNA from each cell subset was distributed evenly across all wells of several immunoSEQ 96-well plates, and each plate was treated as a replicate. For sorted subsets, each replicate PCR was loaded with about 0.2 ug genomic DNA, equivalent to about 33,000 T cell genomes. The purified libraries were quantified using a Qubit 3.0 fluorometer, sized with a Bioanalyzer 2100, and then quantified again using the KAPA Library Quantification kit. A separate single-read 150-cycle Illumina NextSeq 550 flow cell was used to sequence each immunoSEQ 96-well plate. In the source study's methods: Because the immunoSEQ output held only junctional sequences and lacked quality scores, the filtering could not match the filtering applied to full-length reads. To assign V/J genes and CDR3, sequences were annotated against IMGT germline references using PyIR, a Python wrapper for IgBLAST v1.9. Reads were filtered out if the reads had weak V/J assignments (E-value above 1e-6), no CDR3, stop codons, out-of-frame junctions, or ambiguous translated residues. V3J clonotypes were defined by identical inferred V gene, J gene, and CDR3 amino acid sequence. Percentage overlap between repertoires was calculated by dividing the number of shared unique clonotypes by the size of the smaller repertoire. RTK rarefaction, the Chao1 estimator, and Recon v2.1 estimates of unobserved clonotypes were used to assess repertoire richness. For all TCRbeta clonotypes obtained by the gDNA method from four donors, generation probabilities were computed with OLGA. In its TCRdb copy, this immuneACCESS table keeps in-frame sequences only and misses some clones. Where compared with another copy, unresolved V genes explain less than half of these, and the others have no known cause. Clone size and V and J calls were adopted from that table, with D and trimming inferred from the DNA. The sample yields about a million clones; 70% to 85% were counted once. The ten largest clones capture approximately 1.5% of the sample.

V is clipped by 1 base and J by 3 bases, and the sequence between their germline boundaries is 7 bases long. The CDR3 numbers 13 residues from cysteine through phenylalanine. Kept here is only the CDR3 DNA, which spans 39 bases and is read in frame from base 1. Via the germline V gene, CDR1 is KGHSH and CDR2 LQKENI. Notes on this clone: The specificity of this receptor is unknown. No base qualities exist here, and no much larger clone lies one base off it. In the same sample, other DNA sequences code for this CDR3.

The source of this sequence is a man between 18 and 35 years old in good health. The sample consisted of memory CD4+ T cells sorted from blood. Taken with the paper, the label for cell subset or site translates to: CD45RA-negative fraction. Recombination connected TRBV18 to TRBJ2-7, with no confident D gene call. The DNA is TGTGCCAGCTCACCACGGCAGAGCTACGAGCAGTACTTC. This gives the protein CASSPRQSYEQYF.